This T cell receptor (beta chain) was sequenced in a study of Ad26.COV2.S vaccination and SARS-CoV-2 variants. Profiling relied on immunoSEQ multiplex PCR, and the TCRdb table lists in-frame clones only, not all of them. The sample comprises about 260,000 clones, around nine tenths of which are singletons, and less than 3.5% rests with the top ten. CDR1 is MNHNS and CDR2 is SASEGT in the germline V gene. The CDR3 length is 15 residues. V dropped 2 bases and J dropped 3 bases, with 13 bases sitting between them. Treatment described: around 19 received Ad26.COV2.S at low or high dose, single or two shots; 5 received placebo; per-sample allocation not given. After the first vaccine or placebo injection, samples were drawn on day 63.

The receptor was derived from a person between 18 and 60 years old who received the Ad26.COV2.S COVID-19 vaccine or a placebo. The J gene is TRBJ1-1, the V gene TRBV6-1; D is possibly TRBD1 (6 bases). The sample in question was peripheral blood, obtained in a trial of Ad26.COV2.S vaccine versus placebo. The CDR3 protein is CASSERRGAYTEAFF. The CDR3 coding sequence is TGTGCCAGCAGTGAACGCAGGGGCGCTTACACTGAAGCTTTCTTT.